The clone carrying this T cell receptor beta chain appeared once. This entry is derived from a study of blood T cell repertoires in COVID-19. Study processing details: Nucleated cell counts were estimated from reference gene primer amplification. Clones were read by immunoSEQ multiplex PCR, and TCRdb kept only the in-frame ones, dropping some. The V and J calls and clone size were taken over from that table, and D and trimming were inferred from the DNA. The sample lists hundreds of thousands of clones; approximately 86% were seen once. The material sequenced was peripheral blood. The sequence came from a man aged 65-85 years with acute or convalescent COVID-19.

This CDR3 is CAWNHRGGNEKLFF. The CDR3 DNA reads TGTGCCTGGAACCACAGGGGCGGGAATGAAAAACTGTTTTTT. The chain is built from TRBV30 and TRBJ1-4; 7 nucleotides line up with TRBD1. CDR1 is GTSNPN, CDR2 SVGIG, per germline (reference sequence). With 4 bases clipped from V and 5 bases from J, the junction kept 7 bases outside the gene matches. CDR3 length equals 14 residues.